The subject of this entry is one T cell receptor beta chain. Seattle patients were enrolled during active infection and followed longitudinally. The sample originates from a study of blood T cell repertoires in COVID-19. In the study overall: The study drew acute and convalescent COVID-19 samples from the United States, Italy and Spain.

Sequencing was performed with immunoSEQ multiplex PCR; in TCRdb, only in-frame clones are kept and a portion is missing. The sample records some 49,000 clones, approximately 80% being singletons. V gave up 1 base and J gave up 4 bases; unmatched junction bases: 14. The CDR3 sequence is 18 residues long. Germline CDR1 reads LNHDA; CDR2 reads SQIVND (reference sequence). This chain links TRBV19 with TRBJ2-3; TRBD2 agrees at 7 bases. The origin of this receptor is a woman of 80 years or more with COVID-19, enrolled during active disease. The source material was peripheral blood. This CDR3 reads CASSIGFLASGEADTQYF. CDR3 coding DNA: TGTGCCAGTAGTATAGGGTTCTTGGCTAGCGGAGAGGCAGATACGCAGTATTTT.